What follows is one TCR beta chain and its context. These data belong to a study of blood T cell repertoires in COVID-19. Study-wide context: Some COVID-19 samples were acute and others convalescent; all came from the United States, Italy and Spain. PBMCs, B-cell-depleted T cells, or T cells were the source of the cDNA or gDNA that made up the material.

V was cut by 5 bases and J by 2 bases, with 12 bases left in between. Germline values: CDR1 SGHAT, CDR2 FQNNGV. The CDR3 runs to 14 residues. Some clones are missing from TCRdb's copy, which holds only in-frame ones; the method was immunoSEQ multiplex PCR. This table has fewer than 350,000 clones, 80% to 90% appearing once. The sample comprised peripheral blood. The chain links TRBV11-2 to TRBJ1-2; D gene uncertain. The TCR was taken from a woman in her 70s with COVID-19, enrolled during active disease. CDR3 DNA sequence: TGTGCCAGCAGCGACATACGCAGCAACTATGGCTACACCTTC. This codes for CASSDIRSNYGYTF.